This entry features one TCR beta chain sequence. The CDR3 end is not reached by the read, which stops 3 residues before it; the germline J gene fills it in. The CDR3 spans 15 residues. Losses at the gene ends were 5 bases for V and 6 bases for J; bases not matched to a gene: 3. The germline V gene has CDR1 MRHNA and CDR2 SNTAGT. This sample stems from a study of T cells in women clearing cervical HPV infection. Looking at the study overall: Donors had HPV16-related CIN3 or worse; 2 had invasive cancer.

TCRdb keeps only in-frame clones here, not all; method: immunoSEQ multiplex PCR. The sample totals about 45,000 clones; its top ten clones hold approximately 1.2%. The genes are TRBV6-4 and TRBJ2-1; 14 positions match TRBD2. The sequence derives from a woman aged 18-70 years with a cervical HPV16 infection that either progressed to CIN3+ or cleared (not recorded which). Sequencing input: blood buffy coat. CDR3 DNA (partial): TGTGCCAGCAGTCGACTAGCGGGAGGGGTCAATGAG. It is translated as CASSRLAGGVNE. The full CDR3 sequence reads CASSRLAGGVNEQFF.